The clone carrying this TCR beta chain was seen ten or more times. Its cognate antigen is unknown. Germline assignment: CDR1 MNHEY and CDR2 SVGEGT. This CDR3 is built from 13 residues. The V end was cut by 8 bases, the J end by 8 bases, with 17 bases between. Unique molecular identifiers were attached to individual cDNA molecules. TCRdb passed the 5' RACE reads through MiXCR, listing each CDR3 protein once. The data contain nearly 45,000 distinct CDR3 sequences, roughly 10% of them seen just once; the ten biggest clones take up around a tenth. The sample belongs to a study of early T cells in non-severe SARS-CoV-2 infection. Study-level findings and limits: The matching step, a VDJdb search, favored anti-spike CD8 responses and missed private and CD4 specificities.

The sequenced material came from whole blood. The chain employs TRBV6-2 or TRBV6-3 and TRBJ2-3, with a possible D match to TRBD2 (5 bases). The sequence derives from an adult who was a healthcare worker with PCR-confirmed SARS-CoV-2 infection or an uninfected control (not recorded which). CDR3: CASARVPRGTQYF. DNA of the CDR3: TGTGCCAGCGCCCGGGTGCCCCGGGGTACGCAGTATTTT.